This T cell receptor (beta chain) comes out of a study of T cell changes during pregnancy in multiple sclerosis. Some clones are missing from TCRdb's copy, which holds only in-frame ones; the method was immunoSEQ multiplex PCR. The table includes tens of thousands of clones, approximately 90% detected once. CDR1 is SEHNR and CDR2 is FQNEAQ in the germline V gene (reference sequence). Unmatched junction bases numbered 8, after V lost 3 bases and J lost 0 bases. The CDR3 runs to 17 residues. The material was CD4+ T cells from peripheral blood mononuclear cells, obtained in the second trimester of pregnancy. The receptor comes from a female donor with multiple sclerosis, enrolled in a pregnancy study. The chain joins TRBV7-9 to TRBJ2-1, with 7 bases identical to TRBD1. DNA of the CDR3: TGTGCCAGCAGCTTTAGAAGGGGGACAGTCTCCTACAATGAGCAGTTCTTC. Its translation is CASSFRRGTVSYNEQFF.